The 30 T cell receptor beta chains in this list originate from one sample, sequenced in a study of blood T cell repertoires in COVID-19. Assay used: immunoSEQ multiplex PCR; TCRdb lists only in-frame clones, some missing. The sample carries around 100,000 clones, around nine tenths recorded once. Sequencing input: peripheral blood. The receptor source for this set is a human donor in a cohort sampled during active COVID-19.

V usage is TRBV2 and J usage is TRBJ2-2; D ambiguous. Germline CDR1 reads SNHLY; CDR2 reads FYNNEI. V was cut by 2 bases and J by 1 base, with 8 bases left in between. The CDR3 contains 15 residues. The CDR3 nucleotides read TGTGCCAGCAGTGAACCCCTCGGGAACACCGGGGAGCTGTTTTTT. Protein product: CASSEPLGNTGELFF.

This sequence joins TRBV3-1 (or the pseudogene TRBV3-2) and TRBJ2-7; TRBD1 aligns across 7 bases. The CDR3 is 15 residues long. Per the germline V gene, CDR1 is LGHDT and CDR2 is YNNKEL (reference sequence). Unmatched junction bases numbered 8, after V lost 4 bases and J lost 2 bases. CDR3 sequence (DNA): TGTGCCAGCAGCCTTAGGGGGCTCGAGCCCTACGAGCAGTACTTC. Translation gives CASSLRGLEPYEQYF.

The chain recombines TRBV5-1 with TRBJ1-1, with 7 bases matching TRBD1. The CDR3 runs to 13 residues. Germline trimming cut 4 bases from V and 4 bases from J; bases unmatched to any gene: 4. Germline CDR1 and CDR2: SGHRS and YFSETQ. The CDR3 nucleotides are TGCGCCAGCAGCCAGGACAGGACCACTGAAGCTTTCTTT. The encoded protein is CASSQDRTTEAFF.

The rearrangement joins TRBV27 to TRBJ1-1; D is undetermined. Trimming pared 0 bases from V and 0 bases from J, leaving 2 bases between. Germline CDR1 and CDR2: MNHEY and SMNVEV (reference sequence). There are 13 residues in the CDR3. In nucleotides, the CDR3 is TGTGCCAGCAGTTTATCCTTGAACACTGAAGCTTTCTTT. This encodes CASSLSLNTEAFF.

The genes are TRBV5-1 and TRBJ1-4; a weak D match, TRBD1 (6 bases). With 4 bases removed from V and 5 bases from J, the gap between germline ends came to 18 bases. The CDR3 sequence is 16 residues long. Germline V gene lookup returns CDR1 SGHRS and CDR2 YFSETQ. The CDR3 region is CASSTVTGGRNEKLFF. CDR3 nucleotides: TGCGCCAGCAGCACGGTGACAGGCGGGCGGAATGAAAAACTGTTTTTT.

The chain recombines TRBV5-1 with TRBJ2-3, with TRBD1 identical over 9 bases. The trim removed 5 bases at V and 3 bases at J, leaving 4 bases unmatched. The germline CDR1 and CDR2 sequences are SGHRS and YFSETQ. This CDR3 region has 14 residues. DNA for the CDR3: TGCGCCAGCAGTGACGACAGGGGGACAGATACGCAGTATTTT. Amino acid sequence: CASSDDRGTDTQYF.

The CDR3 loop is CAWRDRGNYGYTF. CDR3 DNA: TGTGCCTGGAGGGACAGGGGTAACTATGGCTACACCTTC. The chain recombines TRBV30 with TRBJ1-2, with 9 bases matching TRBD1. V was clipped by 3 bases and J by 1 base; unmatched bases: 0. The CDR3 runs 13 residues. Germline-derived CDR1 and CDR2 are GTSNPN and SVGIG (reference sequence).

The chain uses TRBV4-1 and TRBJ1-3; the D gene is possibly TRBD1 (6 bases). The CDR3 loop spans 15 amino acids. CDR1 is MGHRA and CDR2 is YSYEKL in the germline V gene. V was shortened by 1 base and J by 4 bases, with 11 bases between the two germline ends. In DNA form, the CDR3 reads TGCGCCAGCAGCCAAGTACAGGGCTGGGGAAACACCATATATTTT. Its protein product is CASSQVQGWGNTIYF.

V usage is TRBV5-1 and J usage is TRBJ2-6, with unresolved D. Germline CDR1 and CDR2: SGHRS and YFSETQ. This CDR3 spans 15 amino acids. V lost 0 bases, J lost 0 bases, and 4 bases lay in between. The CDR3 region has the DNA TGCGCCAGCAGCTTGGCCTACTCTGGGGCCAACGTCCTGACTTTC. It translates to CASSLAYSGANVLTF.

The V and J genes are TRBV6-2 or TRBV6-3 and TRBJ1-2; D not resolved. The CDR3 sequence is 13 residues long. From germline, CDR1 is MNHEY and CDR2 SVGEGT. Trimming stripped 2 bases from V and 3 bases from J, with 7 bases between. The CDR3 region is CASSYRGYYGYTF. The CDR3 DNA follows: TGTGCCAGCAGTTACCGGGGTTACTATGGCTACACCTTC.

The chain couples TRBV6-5 to TRBJ2-7; D is unresolved. The germline CDR1 and CDR2 sequences are MNHEY and SVGAGI. The CDR3 totals 13 residues. V was cut by 6 bases and J by 4 bases, with 13 bases left in between. DNA of the CDR3: TGTGCCAGCAGCAGACAAGAAGGATACGAGCAGTACTTC. Encoded protein: CASSRQEGYEQYF.

The chain carries TRBV18 and TRBJ2-7; D is undetermined. V gave up 0 bases and J gave up 0 bases, with 6 bases separating them. The CDR3 contains 14 residues. CDR1 is KGHSH, CDR2 LQKENI, per germline. CDR3 amino acids: CASSPPASSYEQYF. The CDR3 DNA sequence: TGTGCCAGCTCACCACCGGCCAGCTCCTACGAGCAGTACTTC.

The chain employs TRBV2 and TRBJ2-1; D might be TRBD1 (5 bases). Germline values: CDR1 SNHLY, CDR2 FYNNEI. V was shortened by 3 bases and J by 3 bases, with 18 bases between the two germline ends. This CDR3 spans 17 amino acids. The CDR3 reads CASSDGPSDSIYNEQFF. CDR3 nucleotide sequence: TGTGCCAGCAGTGATGGACCCAGCGACAGTATCTACAATGAGCAGTTCTTC.

V is TRBV19 and J is TRBJ1-5, with TRBD1 matching 7 bases. The CDR3 length is 14 residues. Losses at the gene ends were 3 bases for V and 6 bases for J; bases not matched to a gene: 5. From germline, CDR1 is LNHDA and CDR2 SQIVND (reference sequence). The DNA for the CDR3 is TGTGCCAGTAGTATTAGACAGGGTGGTCAGCCCCAGCATTTT. Its translation is CASSIRQGGQPQHF. The full variable domain, rest sourced from reference TRBV19 and TRBJ1-5, is DGGITQSPKYLFRKEGQNVTLSCEQNLNHDAMYWYRQDPGQGLRLIYYSQIVNDFQKGDIAEGYSVSREKKESFPLTVTSAQKNPTAFYLCASSIRQGGQPQHFGDGTRLSIL.

The chain recombines TRBV27 with TRBJ1-1; tentative D call: TRBD1 (6 bases). Germline CDR1 and CDR2: MNHEY and SMNVEV (reference sequence). Between the trimmed V and J ends, which lost 0 bases and 11 bases, there was a span of 19 bases. The CDR3 spans 15 residues. CDR3 coding DNA: TGTGCCAGCAGTTTATCCCCAGGGGTACTGGTACCGGCTTTCTTT. Encoded protein: CASSLSPGVLVPAFF.

V gene TRBV2 combines with J gene TRBJ2-1; possibly TRBD2 for D (6 bases). Germline CDR1 and CDR2: SNHLY and FYNNEI. V gave up 8 bases and J gave up 0 bases, with 14 bases separating them. The CDR3 has 15 amino acids. DNA of the CDR3: TGTGCCAGCCGTCGGACTAAGAGCTCCTACAATGAGCAGTTCTTC. Amino acid sequence: CASRRTKSSYNEQFF.

The rearrangement links TRBV30 to TRBJ2-2, with a tentative D call TRBD1 (6 bases). The CDR3 runs 14 residues. V was cut by 2 bases and J by 7 bases, with 14 bases left in between. Per the germline V gene, CDR1 is GTSNPN and CDR2 is SVGIG (reference sequence). This CDR3 is CAWSRTQGVGELFF. CDR3 in DNA: TGTGCCTGGAGTAGAACACAGGGAGTCGGGGAGCTGTTTTTT.

This clone is a singleton in its sample. The chain is built from TRBV4-2 and TRBJ1-2; the D is unclear. CDR1 is LGHNA, CDR2 YNFKEQ, per germline. Trimming pared 0 bases from V and 7 bases from J, leaving 15 bases between. The CDR3 is 15 amino acids. The CDR3 region has the DNA TGTGCCAGCAGCCAAGAAATCCGGGTCCGCGCTGGCTACACCTTC. Translating gives CASSQEIRVRAGYTF.

The J gene is TRBJ2-5, the V gene TRBV7-2, with D perhaps TRBD2 (5 bases). The CDR3 consists of 15 residues. Trimming removed 2 bases at V and 1 base at J, with 11 bases between. Germline loops: CDR1 SGHTA, CDR2 FQGNSA. CDR3 nucleotide sequence: TGTGCCAGCAGCTTATTTGACTACCTCCAAGAGACCCAGTACTTC. Its protein is CASSLFDYLQETQYF.

V and J are TRBV28 and TRBJ1-1; D remains unclear. Trimming removed 5 bases from V and 5 bases from J, with 12 bases in between. The V gene's germline CDR1 is MDHEN and CDR2 SYDVKM. The CDR3 loop spans 13 amino acids. For the CDR3, the DNA is TGTGCCAGCAGTGAAAAGGAGCGGACTGAAGCTTTCTTT. Its translation: CASSEKERTEAFF.

The rearrangement links TRBV4-1 to TRBJ2-5; D possibly corresponds to TRBD2 (6 bases). CDR1 is MGHRA and CDR2 is YSYEKL in the germline V gene. This CDR3 has 16 amino acids. V was cut by 0 bases and J by 1 base, with 12 bases left in between. In DNA, the CDR3 is TGCGCCAGCAGCCAAGACTGGCGGGGCCCCCAAGAGACCCAGTACTTC. This gives the protein CASSQDWRGPQETQYF.

The rearrangement uses TRBV29-1 and TRBJ1-5, with D possibly being TRBD1 (5 bases). Trimming left V 4 bases short and J 6 bases short, with 13 bases between. CDR1 SQVTM and CDR2 ANQGSEA come from the germline V gene. This CDR3 has 13 amino acids. The CDR3 region is CSVGQGGGQPQHF. CDR3 nucleotides: TGCAGCGTTGGGCAGGGAGGAGGTCAGCCCCAGCATTTT.

V and J are TRBV5-1 and TRBJ2-5, with TRBD2 matching 10 bases. CDR3 length: 17 amino acids. Losses at the gene ends were 2 bases for V and 6 bases for J; bases not matched to a gene: 13. Germline assignment: CDR1 SGHRS and CDR2 YFSETQ. The CDR3 protein is CASSFLSGTSVGKTQYF. CDR3 nucleotides: TGCGCCAGCAGCTTTTTATCCGGGACTAGCGTCGGGAAGACCCAGTACTTC.

The chain combines TRBV12-5 with TRBJ2-7; D ambiguous. The CDR3 runs 14 residues. Germline V CDR1 and CDR2: LGHNT, FRNRAP. V lost 1 base and J lost 1, with 8 bases in between. In DNA form, the CDR3 reads TGTGCTAGTGGTTTGGGCAGTCAATCCTACGAGCAGTACTTC. Translating it yields CASGLGSQSYEQYF. The whole variable domain, filled in from reference TRBV12-5 and TRBJ2-7, reads DARVTQTPRHKVTEMGQEVTMRCQPILGHNTVFWYRQTMMQGLELLAYFRNRAPLDDSGMPKDRFSAEMPDATLATLKIQPSEPRDSAVYFCASGLGSQSYEQYFGPGTRLTVT.

J is TRBJ2-3 and V is TRBV11-2, with D tentatively TRBD2 (6 bases). Germline CDR1 and CDR2: SGHAT and FQNNGV. V was trimmed by 1 base and J by 10 bases, leaving 18 bases between them. The CDR3 loop spans 15 amino acids. The CDR3 protein is CASSLGRDGLSSQYF. The CDR3 nucleotides are TGTGCCAGCAGCTTAGGGCGGGATGGGTTAAGTTCGCAGTATTTT. Looking up the rest from reference TRBV11-2 and TRBJ2-3 gives the full variable domain: EAGVAQSPRYKIIEKRQSVAFWCNPISGHATLYWYQQILGQGPKLLIQFQNNGVVDDSQLPKDRFSAERLKGVDSTLKIQPAKLEDSAVYLCASSLGRDGLSSQYFGPGTRLTVL.

The rearrangement joins TRBV5-5 to TRBJ2-7, with 9 bases lining up with TRBD1. Germline values: CDR1 SGHKS, CDR2 YYEKEE (reference sequence). The CDR3 loop spans 15 amino acids. J gave up 4 bases and V 6 bases, and 11 bases lay outside the gene matches. CDR3 DNA: TGTGCCAGCATCCCCTTACAGGGGGCGGTTTACGAGCAGTACTTC. It encodes CASIPLQGAVYEQYF.

The gene calls are TRBV24-1 and TRBJ2-3; 13 nucleotides agree with TRBD2. Looked up from germline, CDR1 is KGHDR and CDR2 is SFDVKD. The V and J ends lost 4 bases and 5 bases, in that order; junction bases with no gene match: 8. This CDR3 is built from 17 residues. CDR3 DNA sequence: TGTGCCACCAGTGAATCCTGGACTAGCGGGAGTCGAGATACGCAGTATTTT. It specifies CATSESWTSGSRDTQYF.

V usage is TRBV6-5 and J usage is TRBJ1-5; D not resolved. The CDR3 extends over 14 amino acids. V lost 4 bases and J lost 0, with 7 bases in between. CDR1 and CDR2 from the germline V gene are MNHEY and SVGAGI. In nucleotides, the CDR3 is TGTGCCAGCAGTTCTCGGGGTAGCAATCAGCCCCAGCATTTT. Encoded protein: CASSSRGSNQPQHF.

CDR3 in amino acids: CASSETSPNTQYF. CDR3 nucleotide sequence: TGCGCCAGCAGTGAGACGTCGCCTAATACGCAGTATTTT. The V call is TRBV10-1, the J call TRBJ2-3; no definite D call. The germline V and J ends were trimmed by 2 bases and 7 bases, with 10 bases remaining between them. CDR3 size: 13 residues. The V gene's germline CDR1 is WNHNN and CDR2 SYGVQD (reference sequence).

The CDR3 spells CSVEGLGSGDYEQYF. In nucleotides, the CDR3 is TGCAGCGTTGAGGGTTTAGGTAGCGGAGATTACGAGCAGTACTTC. The chain uses TRBV29-1 and TRBJ2-7, with D possibly TRBD2 on 6 matching bases. There are 15 residues in the CDR3. Germline lookup yields CDR1 SQVTM and CDR2 ANQGSEA. V lost 3 bases to trimming and J lost 4 bases, with 19 bases between them.